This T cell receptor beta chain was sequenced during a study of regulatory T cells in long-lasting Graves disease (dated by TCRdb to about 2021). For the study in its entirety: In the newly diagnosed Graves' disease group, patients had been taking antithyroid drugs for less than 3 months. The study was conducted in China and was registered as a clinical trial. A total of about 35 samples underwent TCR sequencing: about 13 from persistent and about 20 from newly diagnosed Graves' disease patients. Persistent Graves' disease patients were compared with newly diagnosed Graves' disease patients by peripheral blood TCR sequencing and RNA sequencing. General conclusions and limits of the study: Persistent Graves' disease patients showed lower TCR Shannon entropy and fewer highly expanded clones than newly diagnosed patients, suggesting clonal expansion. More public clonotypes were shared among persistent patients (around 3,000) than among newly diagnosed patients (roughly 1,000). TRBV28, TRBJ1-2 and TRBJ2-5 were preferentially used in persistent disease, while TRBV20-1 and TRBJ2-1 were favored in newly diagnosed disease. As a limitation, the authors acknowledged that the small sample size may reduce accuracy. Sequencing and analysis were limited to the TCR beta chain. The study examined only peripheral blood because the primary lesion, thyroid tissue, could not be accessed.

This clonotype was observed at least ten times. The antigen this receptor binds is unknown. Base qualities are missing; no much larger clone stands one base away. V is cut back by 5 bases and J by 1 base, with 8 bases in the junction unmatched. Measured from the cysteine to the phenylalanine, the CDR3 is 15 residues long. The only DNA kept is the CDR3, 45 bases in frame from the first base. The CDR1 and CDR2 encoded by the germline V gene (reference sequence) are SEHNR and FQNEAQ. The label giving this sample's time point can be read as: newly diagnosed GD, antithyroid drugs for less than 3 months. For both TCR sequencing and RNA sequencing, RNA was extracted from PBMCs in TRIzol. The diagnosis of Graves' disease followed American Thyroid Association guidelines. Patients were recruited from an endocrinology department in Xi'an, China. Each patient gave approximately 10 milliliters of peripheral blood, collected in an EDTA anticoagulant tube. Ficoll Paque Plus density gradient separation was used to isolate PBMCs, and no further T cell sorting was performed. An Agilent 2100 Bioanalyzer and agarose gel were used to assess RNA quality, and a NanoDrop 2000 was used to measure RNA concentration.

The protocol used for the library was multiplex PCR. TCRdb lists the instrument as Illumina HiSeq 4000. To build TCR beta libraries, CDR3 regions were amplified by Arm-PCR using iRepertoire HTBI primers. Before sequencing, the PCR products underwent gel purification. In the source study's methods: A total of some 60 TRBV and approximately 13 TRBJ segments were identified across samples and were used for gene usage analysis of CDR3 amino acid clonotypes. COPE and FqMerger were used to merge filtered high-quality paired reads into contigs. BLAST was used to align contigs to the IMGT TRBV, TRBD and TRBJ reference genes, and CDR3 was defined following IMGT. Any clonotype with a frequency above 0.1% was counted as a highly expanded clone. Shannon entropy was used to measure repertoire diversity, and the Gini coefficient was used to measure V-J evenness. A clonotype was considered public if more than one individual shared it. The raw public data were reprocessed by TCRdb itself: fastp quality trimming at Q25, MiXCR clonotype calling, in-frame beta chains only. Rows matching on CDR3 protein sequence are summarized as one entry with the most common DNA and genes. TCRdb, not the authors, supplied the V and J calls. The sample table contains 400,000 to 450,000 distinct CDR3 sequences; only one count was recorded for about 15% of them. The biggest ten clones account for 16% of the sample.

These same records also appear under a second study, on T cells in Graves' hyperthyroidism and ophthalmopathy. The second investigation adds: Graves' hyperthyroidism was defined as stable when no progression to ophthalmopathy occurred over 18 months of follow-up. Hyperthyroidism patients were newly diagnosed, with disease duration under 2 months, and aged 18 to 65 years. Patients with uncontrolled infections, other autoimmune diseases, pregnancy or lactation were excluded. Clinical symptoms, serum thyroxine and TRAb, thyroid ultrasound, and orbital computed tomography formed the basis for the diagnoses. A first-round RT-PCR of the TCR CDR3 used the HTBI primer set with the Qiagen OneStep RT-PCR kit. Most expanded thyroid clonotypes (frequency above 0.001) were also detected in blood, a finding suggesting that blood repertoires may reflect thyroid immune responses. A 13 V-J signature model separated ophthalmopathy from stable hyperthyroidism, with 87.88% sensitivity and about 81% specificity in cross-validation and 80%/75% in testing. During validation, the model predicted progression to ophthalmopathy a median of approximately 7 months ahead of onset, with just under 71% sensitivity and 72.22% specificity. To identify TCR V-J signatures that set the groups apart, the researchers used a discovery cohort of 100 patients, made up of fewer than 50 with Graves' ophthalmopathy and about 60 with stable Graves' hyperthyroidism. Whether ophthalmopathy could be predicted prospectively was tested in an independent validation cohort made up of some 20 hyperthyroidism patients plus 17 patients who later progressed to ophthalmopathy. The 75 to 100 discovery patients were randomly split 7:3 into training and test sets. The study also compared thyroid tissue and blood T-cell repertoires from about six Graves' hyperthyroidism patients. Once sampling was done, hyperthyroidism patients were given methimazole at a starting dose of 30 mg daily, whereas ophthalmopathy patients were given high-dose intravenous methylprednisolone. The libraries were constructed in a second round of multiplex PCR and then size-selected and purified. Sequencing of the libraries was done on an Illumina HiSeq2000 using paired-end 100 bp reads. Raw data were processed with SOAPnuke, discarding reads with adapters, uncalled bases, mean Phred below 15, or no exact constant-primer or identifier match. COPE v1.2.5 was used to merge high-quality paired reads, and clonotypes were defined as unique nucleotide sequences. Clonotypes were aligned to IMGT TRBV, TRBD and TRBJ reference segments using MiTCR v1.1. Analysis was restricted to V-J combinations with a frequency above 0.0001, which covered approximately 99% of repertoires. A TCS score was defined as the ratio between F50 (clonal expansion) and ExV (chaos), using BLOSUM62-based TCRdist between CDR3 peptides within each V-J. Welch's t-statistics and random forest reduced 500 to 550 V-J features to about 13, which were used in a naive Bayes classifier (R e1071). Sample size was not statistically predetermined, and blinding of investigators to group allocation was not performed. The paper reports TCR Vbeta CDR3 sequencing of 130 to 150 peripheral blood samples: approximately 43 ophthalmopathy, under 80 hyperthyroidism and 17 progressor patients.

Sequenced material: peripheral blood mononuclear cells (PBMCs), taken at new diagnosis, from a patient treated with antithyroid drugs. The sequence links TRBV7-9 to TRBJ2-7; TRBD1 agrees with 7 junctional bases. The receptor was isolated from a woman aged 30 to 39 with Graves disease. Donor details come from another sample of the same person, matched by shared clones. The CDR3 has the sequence CASSVGHRGSYEQYF. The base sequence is TGTGCCAGCAGCGTCGGCCACAGGGGATCCTACGAGCAGTACTTC.